The clone carrying this T cell receptor beta chain has just a few counts. Its antigen is unknown. Through a sample-barcoded 5' primer and a J-beta primer mix, a second PCR was run for about 6 to 11 cycles. TCRdb analysed the 5' RACE reads with MiXCR anew, one entry per CDR3 protein. The data show under 2 million distinct CDR3 sequences, with almost 35% seen just once and about 10% held by the top ten. The sample comes from a study of blood T cells in healthy people across ages. Across the study: Template switching captured about one barcoded beta molecule per two T cells. Study-wide points: While age rose, TCR beta diversity per million T cells dropped in a roughly linear way. In long-lived donors, naive CD4+ cell counts and diversity exceeded those of aged donors. CMV infection status of these donors was not known.

This CDR3 comprises 14 residues. In germline, CDR1 is SGHDT, CDR2 YYEEEE. Trimming cost V 2 bases and J 2 bases, with 9 bases left between them. The TCR was taken from a woman between 25 and 40 years old in good health. The source material was blood. The gene calls are TRBV5-6 and TRBJ2-3; D is undetermined. The CDR3 sequence: CASSFRAPTDTQYF. CDR3 sequence (DNA): TGTGCCAGCAGCTTTCGGGCCCCCACAGATACGCAGTATTTT.